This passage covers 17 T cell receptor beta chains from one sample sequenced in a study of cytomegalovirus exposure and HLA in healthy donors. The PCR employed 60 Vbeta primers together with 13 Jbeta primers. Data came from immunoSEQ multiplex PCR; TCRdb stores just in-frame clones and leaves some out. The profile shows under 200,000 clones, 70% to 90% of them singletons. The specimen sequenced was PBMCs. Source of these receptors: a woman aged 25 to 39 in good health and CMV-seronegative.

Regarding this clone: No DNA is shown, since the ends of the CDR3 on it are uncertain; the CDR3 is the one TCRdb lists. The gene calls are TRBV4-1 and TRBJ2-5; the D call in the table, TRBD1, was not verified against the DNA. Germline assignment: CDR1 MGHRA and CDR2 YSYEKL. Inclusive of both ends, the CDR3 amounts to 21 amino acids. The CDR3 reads CASSQPKTGARAVLRVYEQYF.

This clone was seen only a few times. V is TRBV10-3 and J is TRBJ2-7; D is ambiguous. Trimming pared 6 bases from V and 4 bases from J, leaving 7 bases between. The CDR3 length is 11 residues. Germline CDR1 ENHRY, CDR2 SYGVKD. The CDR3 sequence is CAIRSLYEQYF. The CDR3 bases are TGTGCCATCAGGTCCTTATACGAGCAGTACTTC.

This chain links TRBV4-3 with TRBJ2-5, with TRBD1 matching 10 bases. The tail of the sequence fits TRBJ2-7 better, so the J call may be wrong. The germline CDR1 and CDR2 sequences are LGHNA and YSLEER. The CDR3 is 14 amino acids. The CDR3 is CASSSDRGAYEQYF. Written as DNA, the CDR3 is TGCGCCAGCAGCTCGGACAGGGGGGCCTACGAGCAGTACTTC.

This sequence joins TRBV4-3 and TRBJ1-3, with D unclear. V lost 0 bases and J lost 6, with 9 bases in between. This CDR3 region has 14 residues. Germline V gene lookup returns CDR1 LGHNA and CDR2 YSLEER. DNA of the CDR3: TGCGCCAGCAGCCAAGACAGTCGCAAAAACACCATATATTTT. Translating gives CASSQDSRKNTIYF.

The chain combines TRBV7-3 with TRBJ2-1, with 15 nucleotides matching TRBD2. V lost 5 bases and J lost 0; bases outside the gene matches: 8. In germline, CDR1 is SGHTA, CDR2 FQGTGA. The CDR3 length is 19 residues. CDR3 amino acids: CASSPRTSGRGSSYNEQFF. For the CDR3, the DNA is TGTGCCAGCAGCCCAAGGACTAGCGGGAGGGGGAGCTCCTACAATGAGCAGTTCTTC.

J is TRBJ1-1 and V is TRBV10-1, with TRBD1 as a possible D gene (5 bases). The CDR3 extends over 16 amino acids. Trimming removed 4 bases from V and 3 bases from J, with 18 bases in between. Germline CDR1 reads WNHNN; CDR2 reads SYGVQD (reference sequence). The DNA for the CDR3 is TGCGCCAGCAGTGGCGGGCAGGGAGGAGGGGACACTGAAGCTTTCTTT. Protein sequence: CASSGGQGGGDTEAFF.

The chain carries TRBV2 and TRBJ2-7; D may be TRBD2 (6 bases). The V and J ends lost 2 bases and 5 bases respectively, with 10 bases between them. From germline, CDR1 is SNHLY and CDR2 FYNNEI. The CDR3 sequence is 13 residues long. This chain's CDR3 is CASSESPGDEQYF. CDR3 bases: TGTGCCAGCAGTGAAAGTCCGGGGGACGAGCAGTACTTC.

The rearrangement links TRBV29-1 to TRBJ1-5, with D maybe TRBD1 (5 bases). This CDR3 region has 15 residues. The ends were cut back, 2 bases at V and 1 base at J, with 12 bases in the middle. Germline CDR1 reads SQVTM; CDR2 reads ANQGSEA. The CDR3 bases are TGCAGCGTTGAATTGGGGCCTGGGAGCAATCAGCCCCAGCATTTT. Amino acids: CSVELGPGSNQPQHF. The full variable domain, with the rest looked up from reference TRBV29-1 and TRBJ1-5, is SAVISQKPSRDICQRGTSLTIQCQVDSQVTMMFWYRQQPGQSLTLIATANQGSEATYESGFVIDKFPISRPNLTFSTLTVSNMSPEDSSIYLCSVELGPGSNQPQHFGDGTRLSIL.

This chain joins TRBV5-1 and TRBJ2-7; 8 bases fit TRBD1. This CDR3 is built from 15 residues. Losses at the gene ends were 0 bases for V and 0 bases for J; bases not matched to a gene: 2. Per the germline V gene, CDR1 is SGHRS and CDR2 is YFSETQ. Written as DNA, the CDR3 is TGCGCCAGCAGCTTGGATGGACAGGGCTCCTACGAGCAGTACTTC. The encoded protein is CASSLDGQGSYEQYF.

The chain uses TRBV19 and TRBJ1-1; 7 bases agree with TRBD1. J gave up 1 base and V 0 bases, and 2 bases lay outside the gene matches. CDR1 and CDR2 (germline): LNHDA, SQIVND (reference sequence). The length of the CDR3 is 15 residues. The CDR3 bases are TGTGCCAGTAGTATAGATGGGACAGCGAACACTGAAGCTTTCTTT. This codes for CASSIDGTANTEAFF.

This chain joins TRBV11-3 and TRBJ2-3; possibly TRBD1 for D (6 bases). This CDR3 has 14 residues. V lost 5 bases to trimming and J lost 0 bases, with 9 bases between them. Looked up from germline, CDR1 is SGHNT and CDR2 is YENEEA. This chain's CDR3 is CASSMGHSTDTQYF. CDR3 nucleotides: TGTGCCAGCAGCATGGGACACAGCACAGATACGCAGTATTTT.

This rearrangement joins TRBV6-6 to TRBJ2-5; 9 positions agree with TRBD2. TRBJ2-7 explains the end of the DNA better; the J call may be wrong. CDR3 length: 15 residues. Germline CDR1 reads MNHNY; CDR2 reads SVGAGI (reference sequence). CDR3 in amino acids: CASSYSAGGSYEQYF. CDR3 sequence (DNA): TGTGCCAGCAGTTACTCAGCGGGGGGCTCCTACGAGCAGTACTTC.

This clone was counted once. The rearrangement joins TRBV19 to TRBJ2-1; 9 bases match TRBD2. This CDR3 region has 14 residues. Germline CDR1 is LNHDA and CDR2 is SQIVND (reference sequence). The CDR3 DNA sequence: TGTGCGTTAGACGCGGGAGGGCCGAGAGGTGAGCAGTTCTTC. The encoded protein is CALDAGGPRGEQFF.

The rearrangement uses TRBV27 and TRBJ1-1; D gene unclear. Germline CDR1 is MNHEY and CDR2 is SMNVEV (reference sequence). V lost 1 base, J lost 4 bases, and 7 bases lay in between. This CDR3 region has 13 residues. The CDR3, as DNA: TGTGCCAGCAGTTTATTTCGGGGCACTGAAGCTTTCTTT. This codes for CASSLFRGTEAFF.

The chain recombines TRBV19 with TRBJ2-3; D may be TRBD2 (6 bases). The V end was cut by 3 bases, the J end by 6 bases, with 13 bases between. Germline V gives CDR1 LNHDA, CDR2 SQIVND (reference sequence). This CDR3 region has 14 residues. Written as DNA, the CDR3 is TGTGCCAGTAGTATTGCCAGGACTATGGATACGCAGTATTTT. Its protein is CASSIARTMDTQYF.

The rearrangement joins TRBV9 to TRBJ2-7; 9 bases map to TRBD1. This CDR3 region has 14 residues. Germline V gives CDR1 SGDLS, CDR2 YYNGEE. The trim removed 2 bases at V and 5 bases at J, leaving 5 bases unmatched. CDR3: CASSVGQGNHEQYF. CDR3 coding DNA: TGTGCCAGCAGCGTTGGACAGGGGAACCACGAGCAGTACTTC.

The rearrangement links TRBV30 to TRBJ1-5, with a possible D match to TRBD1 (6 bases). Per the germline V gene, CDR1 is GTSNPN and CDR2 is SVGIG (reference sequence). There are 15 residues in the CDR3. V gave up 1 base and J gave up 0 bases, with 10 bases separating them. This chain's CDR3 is CAWSGTVISNQPQHF. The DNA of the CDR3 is TGTGCCTGGAGTGGGACAGTGATTAGCAATCAGCCCCAGCATTTT.